The clone carrying this T cell receptor beta chain was observed at least ten times. The antigen is not known. CDR1 is KGHDR and CDR2 is SFDVKD in the germline V gene. This CDR3 comprises 15 residues. Unmatched junction bases numbered 12, after V lost 9 bases and J lost 4 bases. MiXCR, applied by TCRdb to the reads, yields one record per CDR3 protein. The sample contains approximately 43,000 distinct CDR3 sequences, 12% of which appear only once. This entry belongs to a study of type 1 regulatory T cells. Study-level background: This in vitro CD4 product, T-allo10, is enriched for Tr1 cells and alloantigen-specific. Study outcomes and limitations: Tr1 cells had a more restricted TCR repertoire than non-Tr1 cells.

Material: cultured non-Tr1 T cells, either the whole culture or a sorted T cell fraction (not recorded which). The chain links TRBV24-1 to TRBJ2-3; 7 positions agree with TRBD2. This TCR came from a human donor in good health. The CDR3 region has the DNA TGTGCCACCGGTGCGGGAGACCTTGACCCAGATACGCAGTATTTT. Protein product: CATGAGDLDPDTQYF.